The source of this T cell receptor beta chain is a study of immune evolution from preneoplasia to lung adenocarcinoma (dated by TCRdb to the early 2020s). In terms of the full investigation: HLA loss of heterozygosity was observed in around 7.5%, 14% and 36% of AIS, MIA and ADC lesions, respectively, and was not observed in any AAH lesions. The study profiled immune contexture across lung adenocarcinoma precursors and invasive adenocarcinoma using immune gene expression, TCR sequencing and multiplex immunofluorescence. A total of 40 to 60 patients with pulmonary nodules who underwent surgical resection were included in the overall cohort. Whole exome sequencing and methylation data from the same cohort of nodules were integrated with the immune data. It was reported in the study that 100 or so samples were used for TCR sequencing. POLYSOLVER was used to infer Class I HLA alleles from exome data, while LOHHLA was used to detect allele-specific HLA loss. TCR sequencing data came from approximately 46 patients. Sample size was based on specimen availability rather than a prior power calculation. Resected precursor lesions (AAH, AIS, MIA) and invasive adenocarcinomas were compared against paired morphologically normal lung tissue.

V drops 4 bases and J drops 2 bases, leaving 16 bases in between. The germline V gene gives CDR1 as SQVTM and CDR2 as ANQGSEA. The CDR3 runs 15 amino acids, cysteine and phenylalanine included. Only CDR3 DNA remains: 45 bases, in frame from the first base. About this clone: This clone's antigen is unknown. The record has no base qualities; no much larger clone is one base away.

Patients underwent resection in Japan or China between the mid-2010s and the late 2010s. The histologic diagnosis of each case was independently confirmed on H&E slides by two lung cancer pathologists. Macro-dissection after pathologic assessment enriched premalignant or tumor cells for nucleic acid extraction. DNA was isolated from FFPE tissue using the AllPrep DNA/RNA FFPE Kit. TCR beta CDR3 regions were sequenced from DNA using the immunoSEQ hsTCRbeta Kit. The paper's data handling went like this. TCR sequencing data were analysed with the ImmunoSEQ Analyzer. T cell clonality was defined as 1 minus Pielou's evenness, calculated on productive rearrangements. To measure T cell diversity, the inverse Simpson index was applied to productive templates. T cell density was defined as TCR beta template counts normalized to usable DNA, with usable DNA estimated by amplifying and sequencing housekeeping genes. TCR metrics were compared across histologic stages using two-sided Kruskal-Wallis tests. The table was pulled from immuneACCESS by TCRdb, which kept in-frame rearrangements only. Such tables lose some clones; where checked, under half of the loss comes from unresolved V genes, and the rest has no known cause. Clone size and the V and J calls come from that table; the DNA yielded D and trimming. The sample records 1,500 to 2,000 clones, about 88% of which are singletons. Around 9% of the sample belongs to the ten largest clones.

The paper as a whole reports these results and caveats: The highest clonality was observed in normal lung, whereas higher T cell density and diversity but lower clonality appeared to be present in later-stage lesions. The findings were based on association rather than direct causation, and larger cohorts with long-term follow-up and longitudinal biopsies were deemed needed. The highest top T cell clone frequencies were observed in normal lung, and a progressive decrease in top T cell clone frequencies appeared to occur from AAH through AIS, MIA and invasive adenocarcinoma. Compared with EGFR-mutant or double wild-type lesions, KRAS-mutant nodules had the highest T cell clonality. All patients were from Japan and China, so applicability to Western populations was uncertain.

The sequencing input was FFPE tissue from an adenomatous hyperplasia lung lesion. The sample's cell subset or site, from its label and the paper: atypical adenomatous hyperplasia (AAH), lung preneoplasia. The TCR originated in a donor older than 65 with lung adenocarcinoma. The rearranged segments are TRBV29-1 and TRBJ2-3, with the D gene not clear enough to name. The sequenced DNA is TGCAGCGTTGGGCCACGGGCCGGATACACAGATACGCAGTATTTT. The resulting protein is CSVGPRAGYTDTQYF.